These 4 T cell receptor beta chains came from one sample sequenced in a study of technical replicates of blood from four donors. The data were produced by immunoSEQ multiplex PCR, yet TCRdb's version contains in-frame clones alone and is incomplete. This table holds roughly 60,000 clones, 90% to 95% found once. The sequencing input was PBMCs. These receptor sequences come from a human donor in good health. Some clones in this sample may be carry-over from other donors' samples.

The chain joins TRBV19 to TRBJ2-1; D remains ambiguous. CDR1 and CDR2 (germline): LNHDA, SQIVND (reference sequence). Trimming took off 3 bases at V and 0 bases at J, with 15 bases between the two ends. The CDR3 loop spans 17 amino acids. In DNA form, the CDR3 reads TGTGCCAGTAGTATTCCCGTGACACTGAGCTCCTACAATGAGCAGTTCTTC. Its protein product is CASSIPVTLSSYNEQFF.

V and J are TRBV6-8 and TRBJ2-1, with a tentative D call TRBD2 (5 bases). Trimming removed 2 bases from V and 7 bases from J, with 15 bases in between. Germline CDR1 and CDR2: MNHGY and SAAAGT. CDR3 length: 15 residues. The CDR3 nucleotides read TGTGCCAGCAGTTACGGGAGTGGCGGAACAAATGAGCAGTTCTTC. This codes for CASSYGSGGTNEQFF.

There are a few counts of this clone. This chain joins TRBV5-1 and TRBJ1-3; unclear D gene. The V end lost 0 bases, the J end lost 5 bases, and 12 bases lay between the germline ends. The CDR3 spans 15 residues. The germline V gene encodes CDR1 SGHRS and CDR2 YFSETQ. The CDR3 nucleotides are TGCGCCAGCAGCTTGGGTGGCAGCGGACGAAACACCATATATTTT. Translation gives CASSLGGSGRNTIYF. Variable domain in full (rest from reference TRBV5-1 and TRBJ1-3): KAGVTQTPRYLIKTRGQQVTLSCSPISGHRSVSWYQQTPGQGLQFLFEYFSETQRNKGNFPGRFSGRQFSNSRSEMNVSTLELGDSALYLCASSLGGSGRNTIYFGEGSWLTVV.

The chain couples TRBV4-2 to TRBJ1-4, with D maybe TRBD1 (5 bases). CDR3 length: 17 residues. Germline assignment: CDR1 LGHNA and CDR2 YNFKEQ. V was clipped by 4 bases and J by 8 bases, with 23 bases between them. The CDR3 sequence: CASSLRPRAGLGEKLFF. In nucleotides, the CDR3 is TGTGCCAGCAGCCTCCGACCACGGGCAGGGCTGGGGGAAAAACTGTTTTTT.